This TCR beta chain was identified during a study of CD8+ T cells in alopecia areata. Germline V gives CDR1 LGHNA, CDR2 YSLEER. V lost 0 bases to trimming and J lost 2 bases; unmatched junction nucleotides: 7. The length of the CDR3 is 17 residues. This clone was observed once. As yet, its antigen is unknown. Stated treatment: oral pan-JAK inhibitor, 5-10 mg twice daily. Study findings and constraints: On tofacitinib, scalp and blood still held many of the expanded lesional clones.

TCR sequencing used cDNA made by reverse transcription of extracted RNA. Sequenced by immunoSEQ multiplex PCR; TCRdb stores in-frame clones only, minus some. The sample holds about 180,000 clones, about 53% seen once. The sequence came from a human donor with alopecia areata. The chain has TRBV4-3 and TRBJ2-3; 8 positions agree with TRBD2. Sequenced here: CD8+ T cells sorted from blood, sampled at week 24, from a patient treated with tofacitinib. CDR3 sequence reads: CASSQEVAGGNTDTQYF. As DNA, the CDR3 is TGCGCCAGCAGCCAAGAGGTTGCGGGGGGTAACACAGATACGCAGTATTTT.